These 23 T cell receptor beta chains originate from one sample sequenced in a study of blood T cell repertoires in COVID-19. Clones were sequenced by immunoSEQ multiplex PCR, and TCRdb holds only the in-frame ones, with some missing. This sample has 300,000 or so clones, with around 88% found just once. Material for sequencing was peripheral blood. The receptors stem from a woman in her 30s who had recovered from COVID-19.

The CDR3 DNA is TGTGCCAGCAGCCCAGGGTCTACTCAGCCCCAGCATTTT. Protein product: CASSPGSTQPQHF. The rearrangement joins TRBV7-8 to TRBJ1-5; TRBD1 might be the D (5 bases). The CDR3 covers 13 residues. Germline CDR1 SGHVS, CDR2 FQNEAQ. V shed 5 bases and J shed 6 bases, with 11 bases lying between them.

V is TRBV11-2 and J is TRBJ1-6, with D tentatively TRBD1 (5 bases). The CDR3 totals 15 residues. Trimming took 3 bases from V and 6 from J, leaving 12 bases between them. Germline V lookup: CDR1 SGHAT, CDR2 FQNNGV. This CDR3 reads CASSFGQGGNSPLHF. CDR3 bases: TGTGCCAGCAGCTTCGGGCAGGGAGGTAATTCACCCCTCCACTTT.

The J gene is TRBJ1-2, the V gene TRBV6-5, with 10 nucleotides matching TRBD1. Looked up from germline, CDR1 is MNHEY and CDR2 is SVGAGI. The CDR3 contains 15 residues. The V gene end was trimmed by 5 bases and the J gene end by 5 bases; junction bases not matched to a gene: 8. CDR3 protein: CASSLRQGARYGYTF. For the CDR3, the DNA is TGTGCCAGCAGTCTTCGACAGGGGGCGCGTTATGGCTACACCTTC.

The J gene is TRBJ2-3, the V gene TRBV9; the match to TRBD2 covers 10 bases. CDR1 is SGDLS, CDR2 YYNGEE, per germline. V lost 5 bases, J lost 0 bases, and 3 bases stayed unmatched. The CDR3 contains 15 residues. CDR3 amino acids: CASSIAGGSTDTQYF. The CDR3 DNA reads TGTGCCAGCAGTATAGCGGGGGGAAGCACAGATACGCAGTATTTT.

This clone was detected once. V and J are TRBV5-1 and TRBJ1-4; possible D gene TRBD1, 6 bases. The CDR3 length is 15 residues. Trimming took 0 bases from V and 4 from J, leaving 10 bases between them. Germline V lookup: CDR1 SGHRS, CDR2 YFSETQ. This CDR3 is CASSLVTGFNEKLFF. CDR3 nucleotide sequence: TGCGCCAGCAGCTTGGTTACAGGGTTTAATGAAAAACTGTTTTTT.

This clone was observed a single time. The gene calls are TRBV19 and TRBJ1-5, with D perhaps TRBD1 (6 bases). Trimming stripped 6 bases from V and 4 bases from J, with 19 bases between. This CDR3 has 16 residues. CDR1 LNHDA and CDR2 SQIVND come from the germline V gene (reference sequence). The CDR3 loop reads CASRSISEGGNQPQHF. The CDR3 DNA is TGTGCCAGTAGATCGATTTCTGAAGGGGGTAATCAGCCCCAGCATTTT.

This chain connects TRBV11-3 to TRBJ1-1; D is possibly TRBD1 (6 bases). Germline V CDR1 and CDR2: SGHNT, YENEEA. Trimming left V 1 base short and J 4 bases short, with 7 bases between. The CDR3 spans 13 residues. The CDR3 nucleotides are TGTGCCAGCAGCTTAGGGACAGTCACTGAAGCTTTCTTT. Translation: CASSLGTVTEAFF.

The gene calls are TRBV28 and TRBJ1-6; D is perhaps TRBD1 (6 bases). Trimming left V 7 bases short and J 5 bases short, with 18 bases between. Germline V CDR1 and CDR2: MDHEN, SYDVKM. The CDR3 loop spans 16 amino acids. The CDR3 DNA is TGTGCCAGCATCTGGGGGGGCTCGGGAAATAATTCACCCCTCCACTTT. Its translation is CASIWGGSGNNSPLHF.

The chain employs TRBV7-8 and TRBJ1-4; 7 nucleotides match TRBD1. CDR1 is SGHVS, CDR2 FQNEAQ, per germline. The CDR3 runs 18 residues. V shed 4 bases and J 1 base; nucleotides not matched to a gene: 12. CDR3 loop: CASSSTGIFGLTNEKLFF. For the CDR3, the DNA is TGTGCCAGCAGCTCGACAGGGATTTTCGGCTTAACTAATGAAAAACTGTTTTTT.

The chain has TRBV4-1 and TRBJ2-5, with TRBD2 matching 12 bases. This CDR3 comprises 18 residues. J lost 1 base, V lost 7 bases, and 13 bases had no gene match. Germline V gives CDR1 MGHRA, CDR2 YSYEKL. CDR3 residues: CASTHGASGGAAQETQYF. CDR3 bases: TGCGCCAGCACCCATGGGGCTAGCGGGGGGGCCGCCCAAGAGACCCAGTACTTC.

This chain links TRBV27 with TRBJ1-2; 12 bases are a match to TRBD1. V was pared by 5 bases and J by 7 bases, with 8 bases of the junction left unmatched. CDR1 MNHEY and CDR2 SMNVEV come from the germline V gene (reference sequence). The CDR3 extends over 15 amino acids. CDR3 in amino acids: CASSPPGQGAGGYTF. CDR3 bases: TGTGCCAGCAGTCCGCCGGGACAGGGGGCTGGTGGCTACACCTTC.

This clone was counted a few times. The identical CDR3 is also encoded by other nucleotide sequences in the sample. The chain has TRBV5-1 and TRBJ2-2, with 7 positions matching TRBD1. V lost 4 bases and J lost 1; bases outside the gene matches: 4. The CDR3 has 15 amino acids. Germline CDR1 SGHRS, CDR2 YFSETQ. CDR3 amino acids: CASSHRGENTGELFF. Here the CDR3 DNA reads TGCGCCAGCAGCCACAGGGGCGAGAACACCGGGGAGCTGTTTTTT.

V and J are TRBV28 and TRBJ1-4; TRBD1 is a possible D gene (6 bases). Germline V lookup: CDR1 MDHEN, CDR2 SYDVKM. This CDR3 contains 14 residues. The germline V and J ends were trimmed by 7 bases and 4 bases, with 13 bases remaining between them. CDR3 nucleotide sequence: TGTGCCAGCACTAAAGGACAGAATAATGAAAAACTGTTTTTT. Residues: CASTKGQNNEKLFF.

CDR3 DNA: TGTGCCAACTCGCCAGGGGGCGCAGCCGGGGAGCTGTTTTTT. This gives the protein CANSPGGAAGELFF. V gene TRBV6-1 combines with J gene TRBJ2-2, with 8 bases lining up with TRBD1. This CDR3 spans 14 amino acids. The J segment lost 6 bases and the V segment lost 10 bases, leaving 10 bases of the junction unmatched. Looked up from germline, CDR1 is MNHNS and CDR2 is SASEGT.

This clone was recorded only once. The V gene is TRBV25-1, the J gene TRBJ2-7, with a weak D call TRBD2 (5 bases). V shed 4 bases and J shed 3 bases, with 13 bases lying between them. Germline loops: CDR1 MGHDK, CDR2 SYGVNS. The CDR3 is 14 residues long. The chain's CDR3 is CASSGGWTDYEQYF. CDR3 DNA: TGTGCCAGCAGTGGGGGTTGGACTGACTACGAGCAGTACTTC.

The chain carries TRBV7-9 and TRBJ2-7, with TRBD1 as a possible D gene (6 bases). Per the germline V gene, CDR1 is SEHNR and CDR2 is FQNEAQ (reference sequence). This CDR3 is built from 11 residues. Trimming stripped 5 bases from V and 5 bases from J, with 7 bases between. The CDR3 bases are TGTGCCAGCAGCAAGGGGGACGAGCAGTACTTC. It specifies CASSKGDEQYF. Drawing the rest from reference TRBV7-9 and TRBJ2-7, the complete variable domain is DTGVSQNPRHKITKRGQNVTFRCDPISEHNRLYWYRQTLGQGPEFLTYFQNEAQLEKSRLLSDRFSAERPKGSFSTLEIQRTEQGDSAMYLCASSKGDEQYFGPGTRLTVT.

The CDR3: CASSHAKDGTSYF. As DNA, the CDR3 is TGTGCCAGCAGCCACGCCAAGGATGGGACTTCGTACTTC. The chain has TRBV3-1 (or the pseudogene TRBV3-2) and TRBJ2-5; D is possibly TRBD2 (6 bases). Deletions cut 3 bases from V and 13 bases from J, with 18 bases between. The CDR3 is made up of 13 amino acids. Germline lookup yields CDR1 LGHDT and CDR2 YNNKEL (reference sequence).

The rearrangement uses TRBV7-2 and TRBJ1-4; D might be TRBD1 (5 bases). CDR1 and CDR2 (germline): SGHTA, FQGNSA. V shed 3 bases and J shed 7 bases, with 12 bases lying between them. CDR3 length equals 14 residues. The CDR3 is CASSLTREGEKLFF. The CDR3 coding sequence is TGTGCCAGCAGCTTGACCAGGGAGGGTGAAAAACTGTTTTTT.

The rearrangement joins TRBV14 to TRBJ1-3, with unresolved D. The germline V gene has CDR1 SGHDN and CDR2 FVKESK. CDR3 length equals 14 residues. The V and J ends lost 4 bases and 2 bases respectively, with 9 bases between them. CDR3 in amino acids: CASSPRKPGNTIYF. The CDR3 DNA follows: TGTGCCAGCAGCCCCCGCAAGCCTGGAAACACCATATATTTT.

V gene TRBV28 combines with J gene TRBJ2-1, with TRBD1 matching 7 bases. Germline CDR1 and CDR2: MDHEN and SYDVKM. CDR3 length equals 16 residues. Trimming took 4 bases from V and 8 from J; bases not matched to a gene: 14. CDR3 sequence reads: CASSSHSKRQGYEQFF. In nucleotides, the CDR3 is TGTGCCAGCAGTTCCCATTCCAAGAGACAGGGCTATGAGCAGTTCTTC.

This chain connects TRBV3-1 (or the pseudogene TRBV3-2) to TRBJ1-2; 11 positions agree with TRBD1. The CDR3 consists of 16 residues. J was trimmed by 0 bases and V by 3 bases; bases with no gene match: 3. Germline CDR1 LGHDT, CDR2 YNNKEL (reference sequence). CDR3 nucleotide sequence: TGTGCCAGCAGCCATTGGGGACAGGGGGCTAACTATGGCTACACCTTC. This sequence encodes CASSHWGQGANYGYTF.

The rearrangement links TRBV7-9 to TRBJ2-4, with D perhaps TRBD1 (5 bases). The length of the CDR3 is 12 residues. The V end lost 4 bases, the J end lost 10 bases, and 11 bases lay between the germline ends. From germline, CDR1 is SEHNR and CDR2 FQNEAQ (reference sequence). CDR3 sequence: CASSWTSGIQYF. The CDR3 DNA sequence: TGTGCCAGCAGCTGGACAAGTGGGATTCAGTACTTC.

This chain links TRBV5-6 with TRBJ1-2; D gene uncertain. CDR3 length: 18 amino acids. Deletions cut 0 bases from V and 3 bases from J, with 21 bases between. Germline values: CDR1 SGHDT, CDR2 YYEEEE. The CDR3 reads CASSLVGRSGQNYYGYTF. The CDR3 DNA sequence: TGTGCCAGCAGCTTGGTAGGAAGGAGTGGCCAGAACTACTATGGCTACACCTTC.